Below are 27 T cell receptor beta chains sequenced from a single sample in a study of blood T cell repertoires in COVID-19. Data came from immunoSEQ multiplex PCR; TCRdb stores just in-frame clones and leaves some out. The data hold 160,000 or so clones, with approximately 81% observed a single time. Sequencing was performed on PBMCs or T cells enriched from blood (not recorded which). These receptors were taken from a woman aged 40 to 49 with acute COVID-19.

The rearrangement joins TRBV19 to TRBJ2-5, with 7 bases matching TRBD2. V dropped 6 bases and J dropped 4; count of bases not matched to a gene: 5. The CDR3 length is 13 residues. Germline V gene lookup returns CDR1 LNHDA and CDR2 SQIVND (reference sequence). The CDR3 region has the DNA TGTGCCAGTAGGGGCGGGAGAGGAGAGACCCAGTACTTC. Its protein is CASRGGRGETQYF.

The chain combines TRBV19 with TRBJ2-1, with D unclear. Germline V CDR1 and CDR2: LNHDA, SQIVND (reference sequence). The CDR3 runs 15 residues. Trimming removed 3 bases at V and 4 bases at J, with 13 bases between. In nucleotides, the CDR3 is TGTGCCAGTAGTATCCTGGAGACGAAGTACAATGAGCAGTTCTTC. It yields the protein CASSILETKYNEQFF.

This clone was recorded a few times. V and J are TRBV28 and TRBJ1-1, with D possibly being TRBD1 (5 bases). This CDR3 is 13 amino acids long. Germline CDR1 and CDR2: MDHEN and SYDVKM. V was pared by 3 bases and J by 5 bases, with 10 bases between. The CDR3 DNA follows: TGTGCCAGCAGTTTGCGACAGAGGACTGAAGCTTTCTTT. Its translation: CASSLRQRTEAFF.

The rearrangement joins TRBV2 to TRBJ2-2; the match to TRBD2 covers 7 bases. Losses at the gene ends were 9 bases for V and 6 bases for J; bases not matched to a gene: 7. Germline values: CDR1 SNHLY, CDR2 FYNNEI. This CDR3 spans 13 amino acids. The CDR3 DNA is TGTGCCAGTCTAGCGGCCCTTTCCGGGGAGCTGTTTTTT. Protein product: CASLAALSGELFF.

V is TRBV5-1 and J is TRBJ1-6; weak D call: TRBD1 (5 bases). The germline V gene has CDR1 SGHRS and CDR2 YFSETQ. V gave up 0 bases and J gave up 10 bases, with 17 bases separating them. This CDR3 contains 16 residues. CDR3 sequence (DNA): TGCGCCAGCAGCTTGGGTGCAGGGAACTTCGGGTCACCCCTCCACTTT. Translated, it gives CASSLGAGNFGSPLHF.

The chain has TRBV5-6 and TRBJ2-1; 7 bases line up with TRBD1. CDR1 is SGHDT, CDR2 YYEEEE, per germline. V shed 6 bases and J 0 bases; nucleotides not matched to a gene: 18. CDR3 length: 19 amino acids. The CDR3 protein is CASTQGVIQYSSSYNEQFF. For the CDR3, the DNA is TGTGCCAGCACCCAGGGGGTAATACAGTACTCGAGCTCCTACAATGAGCAGTTCTTC.

The J gene is TRBJ2-3, the V gene TRBV9; D is unresolved. This CDR3 region has 14 residues. The V gene lost 7 bases and the J gene lost 0 bases, with 12 bases spanning the gap. Germline V gene data show CDR1 as SGDLS and CDR2 as YYNGEE. CDR3 DNA sequence: TGTGCCAGCCAAGGAGCCGTTAGCACAGATACGCAGTATTTT. Translation: CASQGAVSTDTQYF. Drawing the rest from reference TRBV9 and TRBJ2-3, the complete variable domain is DSGVTQTPKHLITATGQRVTLRCSPRSGDLSVYWYQQSLDQGLQFLIQYYNGEERAKGNILERFSAQQFPDLHSELNLSSLELGDSALYFCASQGAVSTDTQYFGPGTRLTVL.

The chain joins TRBV19 to TRBJ2-5; 10 bases match TRBD2. Looked up from germline, CDR1 is LNHDA and CDR2 is SQIVND (reference sequence). The V segment lost 4 bases and the J segment 5 bases; nucleotides outside the gene matches: 22. The CDR3 runs to 20 residues. CDR3 amino acids: CASSKKGLAGAVTGQETQYF. CDR3 DNA sequence: TGTGCCAGTAGTAAAAAAGGGCTAGCGGGAGCTGTAACCGGCCAGGAGACCCAGTACTTC.

The chain joins TRBV7-8 to TRBJ2-5; maybe TRBD1 (6 bases). Germline-derived CDR1 and CDR2 are SGHVS and FQNEAQ. Trimming removed 4 bases from V and 5 bases from J, with 11 bases in between. There are 13 residues in the CDR3. CDR3 nucleotides: TGTGCCAGCAGCTGGGGGCTGTGGGAGACCCAGTACTTC. This gives the protein CASSWGLWETQYF.

This sequence joins TRBV28 and TRBJ2-5, with 8 bases fitting TRBD1. Trimming at V came to 5 bases and at J to 5 bases, leaving 7 bases not matched to a gene. From germline, CDR1 is MDHEN and CDR2 SYDVKM. The CDR3 contains 14 residues. The CDR3 loop reads CASSRQGRGETQYF. CDR3 nucleotide sequence: TGTGCCAGCAGTCGACAGGGGAGAGGCGAGACCCAGTACTTC.

The chain joins TRBV9 to TRBJ2-1; TRBD2 matches at 9 bases. CDR1 is SGDLS, CDR2 YYNGEE, per germline. J gave up 0 bases and V 3 bases, and 1 base lay outside the gene matches. This CDR3 is 15 amino acids long. This CDR3 is CASSGLAASYNEQFF. The CDR3 nucleotides are TGTGCCAGCAGCGGACTAGCGGCCTCCTACAATGAGCAGTTCTTC. Using reference TRBV9 and TRBJ2-1 for the parts outside the CDR3, the full variable domain is DSGVTQTPKHLITATGQRVTLRCSPRSGDLSVYWYQQSLDQGLQFLIQYYNGEERAKGNILERFSAQQFPDLHSELNLSSLELGDSALYFCASSGLAASYNEQFFGPGTRLTVL.

This clone was counted between two and nine times. The chain employs TRBV6-1 and TRBJ2-1; the match to TRBD2 covers 8 bases. CDR3 size: 16 residues. V was pared by 3 bases and J by 4 bases, with 8 bases of the junction left unmatched. CDR1 and CDR2 from the germline V gene are MNHNS and SASEGT. The CDR3 region has the DNA TGTGCCAGCAGTGAGGCCAGCGGGAGTTTTTACAATGAGCAGTTCTTC. Translation: CASSEASGSFYNEQFF.

The chain links TRBV24-1 to TRBJ2-7, with D possibly matching TRBD1 (6 bases). Germline V lookup: CDR1 KGHDR, CDR2 SFDVKD. CDR3 length equals 17 residues. Trimming took off 4 bases at V and 2 bases at J, with 20 bases between the two ends. DNA for the CDR3: TGTGCCACCAGTGACCACCCCTCCGACAGGACCCCCTACGAGCAGTACTTC. It specifies CATSDHPSDRTPYEQYF.

V is TRBV5-1 and J is TRBJ2-3; weak D call: TRBD2 (5 bases). CDR3 length: 15 residues. V lost 4 bases and J lost 3, with 15 bases in between. Germline V lookup: CDR1 SGHRS, CDR2 YFSETQ. The CDR3 DNA sequence: TGCGCCAGCAGCCTGGACGGGGATAAGACAGATACGCAGTATTTT. Protein: CASSLDGDKTDTQYF.

The rearrangement joins TRBV6-5 to TRBJ2-7; D gene unclear. V lost 11 bases to trimming and J lost 7 bases, with 21 bases between them. This CDR3 region has 13 residues. Germline V lookup: CDR1 MNHEY, CDR2 SVGAGI. In DNA form, the CDR3 reads TGTGCCTCTTGGGCGAATGGTTTAATGGAGCAGTACTTC. Translated: CASWANGLMEQYF.

The CDR3 bases are TGTGCCAGTAGCAATCAGTATCTGCAGTTCTTC. This gives the protein CASSNQYLQFF. The chain uses TRBV19 and TRBJ2-1; no firm D call. Trimming left V 6 bases short and J 12 bases short, with 12 bases between. The CDR3 totals 11 residues. CDR1 is LNHDA and CDR2 is SQIVND in the germline V gene (reference sequence). Combining the CDR3 with reference TRBV19 and TRBJ2-1 gives the whole variable domain DGGITQSPKYLFRKEGQNVTLSCEQNLNHDAMYWYRQDPGQGLRLIYYSQIVNDFQKGDIAEGYSVSREKKESFPLTVTSAQKNPTAFYLCASSNQYLQFFGPGTRLTVL.

The V call is TRBV5-1, the J call TRBJ2-1; D ambiguous. Germline CDR1 and CDR2: SGHRS and YFSETQ. V dropped 0 bases and J dropped 8 bases, with 15 bases sitting between them. CDR3 length: 15 amino acids. The CDR3 bases are TGCGCCAGCAGCTTGGCGGGTATTAGGAGCGATGAGCAGTTCTTC. Residues: CASSLAGIRSDEQFF.

This chain joins TRBV9 and TRBJ1-2; 7 bases align to TRBD1. CDR1 and CDR2 from the germline V gene are SGDLS and YYNGEE. The CDR3 runs to 16 residues. With 4 bases clipped from V and 2 bases from J, the junction kept 11 bases outside the gene matches. The CDR3 protein is CASSPTGDRSNYGYTF. The CDR3 DNA follows: TGTGCCAGCAGCCCCACCGGGGACAGAAGCAACTATGGCTACACCTTC.

This clone has a single count. The chain employs TRBV3-1 (or the pseudogene TRBV3-2) and TRBJ1-3, with TRBD1 as a possible D gene (6 bases). CDR3 length: 15 amino acids. The germline V gene encodes CDR1 LGHDT and CDR2 YNNKEL (reference sequence). The germline V and J ends were trimmed by 0 bases and 2 bases, with 8 bases remaining between them. The CDR3 DNA follows: TGTGCCAGCAGCCAAGAGAGGACAGCTGGAAACACCATATATTTT. This encodes CASSQERTAGNTIYF.

The rearrangement joins TRBV10-2 to TRBJ2-5; D unclear. Trimming pared 5 bases from V and 3 bases from J, leaving 4 bases between. The CDR3 runs to 11 residues. Germline loops: CDR1 WSHSY, CDR2 SAAADI. The CDR3 is CASSREETQYF. CDR3 nucleotide sequence: TGCGCCAGCAGTCGAGAAGAGACCCAGTACTTC.

The chain uses TRBV27 and TRBJ2-1; no definite D call. Germline V gives CDR1 MNHEY, CDR2 SMNVEV (reference sequence). The CDR3 contains 14 residues. The V end lost 2 bases, the J end lost 14 bases, and 19 bases lay between the germline ends. The CDR3 here is CASSLSGSPQREFF. For the CDR3, the DNA is TGTGCCAGCAGTTTAAGTGGTAGCCCCCAGAGAGAGTTCTTC.

The J gene is TRBJ2-7, the V gene TRBV18; a weak D match, TRBD1 (5 bases). CDR3 length: 16 amino acids. The germline V gene has CDR1 KGHSH and CDR2 LQKENI. V shed 6 bases and J shed 1 base, with 19 bases lying between them. The CDR3 bases are TGTGCCAGCTCCCCCGGCCAGGGCACAGGATCCTACGAGCAGTACTTC. Protein sequence: CASSPGQGTGSYEQYF.

This clone has just a few counts. The J gene is TRBJ1-2, the V gene TRBV5-1; TRBD1 aligns across 7 bases. CDR1 SGHRS and CDR2 YFSETQ come from the germline V gene. Unmatched junction bases numbered 4, after V lost 0 bases and J lost 8 bases. The CDR3 has 13 residues. Here the CDR3 DNA reads TGCGCCAGCAGCTTGGGACAGGGAGAAGGCTACACCTTC. Amino acid sequence: CASSLGQGEGYTF.

The chain combines TRBV9 with TRBJ2-7, with 7 bases that match TRBD2. Trimming removed 0 bases from V and 2 bases from J; junction bases left unmatched: 8. CDR1 SGDLS and CDR2 YYNGEE come from the germline V gene. The CDR3 sequence is 16 residues long. The CDR3 coding sequence is TGTGCCAGCAGCGTAGATCAGGGAGGGAGCACCTACGAGCAGTACTTC. This gives the protein CASSVDQGGSTYEQYF.

This clone appeared a few times. The genes are TRBV21-1 and TRBJ2-1; TRBD2, the D gene given by the table, was not confirmed from the DNA. TRBV21-1 is listed as a pseudogene. CDR3 size: 18 residues. The CDR3 is CASSLRATSGDVYNEQFF. The CDR3 nucleotides are TGTGCCAGCAGTCTAAGGGCGACTAGCGGGGATGTCTACAATGAGCAGTTCTTC.

This clone was seen only a few times. V is TRBV12-5 and J is TRBJ2-5, with D perhaps matching TRBD2 (7 bases). This CDR3 has 16 amino acids. V gave up 2 bases and J gave up 4 bases, with 17 bases separating them. CDR1 is LGHNT and CDR2 is FRNRAP in the germline V gene. This chain's CDR3 is CASGLPSPRGGETQYF. As DNA, the CDR3 is TGTGCTAGTGGTTTGCCCTCCCCTAGGGGGGGAGAGACCCAGTACTTC.

This chain links TRBV29-1 with TRBJ1-1, with D unresolved. The CDR3 extends over 14 amino acids. V dropped 0 bases and J dropped 11 bases, with 19 bases sitting between them. Germline lookup yields CDR1 SQVTM and CDR2 ANQGSEA. The CDR3 here is CSVEDGSRKSSAFF. DNA for the CDR3: TGCAGCGTTGAAGATGGTAGCCGTAAAAGTAGCGCTTTCTTT.